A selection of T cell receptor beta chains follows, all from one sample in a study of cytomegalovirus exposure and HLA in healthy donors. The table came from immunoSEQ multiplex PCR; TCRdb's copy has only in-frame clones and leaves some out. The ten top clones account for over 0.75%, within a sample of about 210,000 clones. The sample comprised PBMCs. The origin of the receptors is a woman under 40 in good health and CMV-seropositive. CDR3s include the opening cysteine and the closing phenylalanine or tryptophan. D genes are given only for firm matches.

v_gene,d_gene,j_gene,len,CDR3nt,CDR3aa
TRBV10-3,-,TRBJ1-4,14,TGTGCCATCAGACGACAGGCAACTAATGAAAAACTGTTTTTT,CAIRRQATNEKLFF
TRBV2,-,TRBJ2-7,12,TGTGCCAGCAGTGAACTTTCCTACGAGCAGTACTTC,CASSELSYEQYF
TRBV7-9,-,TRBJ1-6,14,TGTGCCAGCAGCCCCCTAGGAGTCCGATCACCCCTCCACTTT,CASSPLGVRSPLHF
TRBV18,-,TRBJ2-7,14,TGTGCCAGCTCAGGTTCGGGTCTGTTTAGCGAGCAGTACTTC,CASSGSGLFSEQYF
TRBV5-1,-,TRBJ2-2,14,TGCGCCAGCCACGACGGACCGGGGACCGGGGAGCTGTTTTTT,CASHDGPGTGELFF
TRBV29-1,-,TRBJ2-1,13,TGCAGCGTTGATTCAGACTACGGCAATGAGCAGTTCTTC,CSVDSDYGNEQFF
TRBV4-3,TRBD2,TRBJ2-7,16,TGCGCCAGCAGCCCCGGGACTAGCGGGAGTAACTACGAGCAGTACTTC,CASSPGTSGSNYEQYF
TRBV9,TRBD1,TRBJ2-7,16,TGTGCCAGCAGCGTAGGGTCGGGACAGGGAACCTACGAGCAGTACTTC,CASSVGSGQGTYEQYF
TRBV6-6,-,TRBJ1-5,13,TGTGCCAGCAGTTACAGTGGAGATCAGCCCCAGCATTTT,CASSYSGDQPQHF
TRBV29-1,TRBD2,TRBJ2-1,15,TGCAGCGTTGGAATCTCGTCTAGCGGGGGCGATGAGCAGTTCTTC,CSVGISSSGGDEQFF
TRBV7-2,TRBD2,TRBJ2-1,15,TGTGCCAGCAGCTTCGGGACTAGCGGGATCAATGAGCAGTTCTTC,CASSFGTSGINEQFF
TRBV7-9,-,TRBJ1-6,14,TGTGCCAGCAGCGGTGACACCCTCAATTCACCCCTCCACTTT,CASSGDTLNSPLHF
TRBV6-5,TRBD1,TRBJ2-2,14,TGTGCCAGCACCTCGGACAGGGGCACCGGGGAGCTGTTTTTT,CASTSDRGTGELFF
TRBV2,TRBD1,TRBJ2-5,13,TGTGCCAGCAGTGAGGACAGGGAAGAGACCCAGTACTTC,CASSEDREETQYF
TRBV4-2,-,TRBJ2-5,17,TGTGCCAGCAGCCACCAGGACCCAGGGGCCTACCAAGAGACCCAGTACTTC,CASSHQDPGAYQETQYF
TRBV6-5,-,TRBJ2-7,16,TGTGCCAGCAGTTACTCGATGGGTAGCGGAGCTTACGAGCAGTACTTC,CASSYSMGSGAYEQYF
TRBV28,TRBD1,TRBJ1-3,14,TGTGCCAGCAGTTTGGACAGGGCTGGAAACACCATATATTTT,CASSLDRAGNTIYF
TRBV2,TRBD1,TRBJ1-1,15,TGTGCCAGCAGCAATGGACAGGTGGGTTATGCTGAAGCTTTCTTT,CASSNGQVGYAEAFF
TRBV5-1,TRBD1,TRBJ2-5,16,TGCGCCAGCAGCGCGGGACAGGGGCTAGAGAAAGAGACCCAGTACTTC,CASSAGQGLEKETQYF
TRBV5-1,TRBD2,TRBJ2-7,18,TGCGCCAGCAGCTTGGCCCCCCGGGGGAGCGGGGGGACCTACGAGCAGTACTTC,CASSLAPRGSGGTYEQYF
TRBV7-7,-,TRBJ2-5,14,TGTGCCAGCAGCCAGGCTCCGGCGGGATCGACCCAGTACTTC,CASSQAPAGSTQYF
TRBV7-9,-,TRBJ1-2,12,TGTGCCAGCAGCTTAGGGCAGTATGGCTACACCTTC,CASSLGQYGYTF
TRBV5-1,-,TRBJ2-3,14,TGCGCCAGCAGCTTGACAGGGAACGCAGATACGCAGTATTTT,CASSLTGNADTQYF
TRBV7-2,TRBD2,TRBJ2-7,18,TGTGCCAGCAGCTTGCGCGCGGTAGCGGGAGTCTTCTCCTACGAGCAGTACTTC,CASSLRAVAGVFSYEQYF
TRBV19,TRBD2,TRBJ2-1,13,TGTACCAGTAGCCGGGGGGGGTACAATGAGCAGTTCTTC,CTSSRGGYNEQFF
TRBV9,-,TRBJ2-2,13,TGTGCCAGCAGCGTAGGGGAGATCGGGGAGCTGTTTTTT,CASSVGEIGELFF
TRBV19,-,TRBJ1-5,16,TGTGCCAGTAGTCCCGGACGGACTCTTAGCAATCAGCCCCAGCATTTT,CASSPGRTLSNQPQHF
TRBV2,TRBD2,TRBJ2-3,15,TGTGCCAGCAGGGGAGCGGGAGGAGGCACAGATACGCAGTATTTT,CASRGAGGGTDTQYF
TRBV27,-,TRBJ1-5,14,TGTGCCAGCGCGGGGGGGCAGCTTAATCAGCCCCAGCATTTT,CASAGGQLNQPQHF
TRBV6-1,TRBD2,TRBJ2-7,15,TGTGCCAGCAGTGAAGCCGGGACTAGCGGGTACGAGCAGTACTTC,CASSEAGTSGYEQYF
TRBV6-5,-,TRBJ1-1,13,TGTGCCAGCAGTTACTCGGACAGTACTGAAGCTTTCTTT,CASSYSDSTEAFF
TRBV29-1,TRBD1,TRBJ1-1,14,TGCAGCGTTGAACGGGCAAACAGGGGTATTGAAGCTTTCTTT,CSVERANRGIEAFF
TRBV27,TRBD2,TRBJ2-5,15,TGTGCCAGCAGATCCGGGGGGGGGTGGCAAGAGACCCAGTACTTC,CASRSGGGWQETQYF
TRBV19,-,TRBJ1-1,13,TGTGCCAGTAGCCTCTTGAGGGACACTGAAGCTTTCTTT,CASSLLRDTEAFF
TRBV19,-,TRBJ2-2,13,TGTGCCAGTAGTATCGGGAAACCCGGGGAGCTGTTTTTT,CASSIGKPGELFF
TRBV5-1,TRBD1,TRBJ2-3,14,TGCGCCAGCAGCTGGGGACAGGGCACAGATACGCAGTATTTT,CASSWGQGTDTQYF
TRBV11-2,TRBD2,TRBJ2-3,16,TGTGCCAGCAGCTTAAGGGCTAGCGGGAGCGAAGATACGCAGTATTTT,CASSLRASGSEDTQYF
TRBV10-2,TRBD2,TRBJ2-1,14,TGCGCCAGCAGGGGACTAGCGGGAGACTATGAGCAGTTCTTC,CASRGLAGDYEQFF
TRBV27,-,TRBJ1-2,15,TGTGCCAGCATCCACACTACCAGCCGTCACTATGGCTACACCTTC,CASIHTTSRHYGYTF
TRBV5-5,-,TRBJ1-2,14,TGTGCCAGCAGCTTGGCCGCTTACTCCTATGGCTACACCTTC,CASSLAAYSYGYTF
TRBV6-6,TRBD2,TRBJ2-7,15,TGTGCCAGCAGTTACTCGGGACTAGCGGGATACGAGCAGTACTTC,CASSYSGLAGYEQYF
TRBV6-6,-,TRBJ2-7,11,TGTGCCAGCAGCGTAGAGTACGAGCAGTACTTC,CASSVEYEQYF
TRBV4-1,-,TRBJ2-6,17,TGCGCCAGCAGCCAAGAACTAGCCCTGATAGGGGCCAACGTCCTGACTTTC,CASSQELALIGANVLTF
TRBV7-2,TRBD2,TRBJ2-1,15,TGTGCCAGCAGCTTTAGGGGACTACCGGTCAATGAGCAGTTCTTC,CASSFRGLPVNEQFF
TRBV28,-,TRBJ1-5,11,TGTGCCAGCAGTTACAGTGGCAAACAGCATTTT,CASSYSGKQHF
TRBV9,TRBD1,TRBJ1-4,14,TGTGCCAGCGGTGGACAGGCAACTAATGAAAAACTGTTTTTT,CASGGQATNEKLFF
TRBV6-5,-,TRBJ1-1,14,TGTGCCAGCAGTTACTCGAAATGGGCGCCTGAAGCTTTCTTT,CASSYSKWAPEAFF
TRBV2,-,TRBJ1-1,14,TGTGCCAGCAGTGAAGAACAGGGGAACACTGAAGCTTTCTTT,CASSEEQGNTEAFF
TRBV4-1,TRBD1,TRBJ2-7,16,TGCGCCAGCAGCCATCACTCCCGGGACAGGACCTACGAGCAGTACTTC,CASSHHSRDRTYEQYF
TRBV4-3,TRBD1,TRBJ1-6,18,TGCGCCAGCAGCCAAGAGCTGGGACAGGGTACAATGTATTCACCCCTCCACTTT,CASSQELGQGTMYSPLHF
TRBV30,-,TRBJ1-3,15,TGTGCCTGGAGCCAGGGGCGTCGTTCTGGAAACACCATATATTTT,CAWSQGRRSGNTIYF
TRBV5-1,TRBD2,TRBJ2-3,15,TGCGCCAGCAGCGTGACTAGCGGGAGGGCAGATACGCAGTATTTT,CASSVTSGRADTQYF
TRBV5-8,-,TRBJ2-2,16,TGTGCCAGCAGCCTGGGGACATTCGCGAACACCGGGGAGCTGTTTTTT,CASSLGTFANTGELFF
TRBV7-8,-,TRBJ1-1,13,TGTGCCAGCAGCGCGGACAGGAACACTGAAGCTTTCTTT,CASSADRNTEAFF
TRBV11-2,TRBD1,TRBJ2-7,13,TGTGCCAGCAGCCGGGACAGAAACTACGAGCAGTACTTC,CASSRDRNYEQYF
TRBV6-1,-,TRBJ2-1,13,TGTGCCAGCAGGACCGGGACTGACGGCCGGCAGTTCTTC,CASRTGTDGRQFF
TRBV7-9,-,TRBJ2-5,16,TGTGCCAGCAGCTTAAATTTGCGGGTAGATGGTGAGACCCAGTACTTC,CASSLNLRVDGETQYF
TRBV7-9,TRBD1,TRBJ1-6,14,TGTGCCAGCACCGAAACAGGGGGGAAATCACCCCTCCACTTT,CASTETGGKSPLHF
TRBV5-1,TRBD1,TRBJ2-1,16,TGCGCCAGCAGCTCGGGACAGGGGTACGGGTACAATGAGCAGTTCTTC,CASSSGQGYGYNEQFF